These 8 T cell receptor beta chains originate from one sample sequenced in a study of T-cell reconstitution after alpha-beta-depleted transplantation in children. The TCRbeta library incorporated unique molecular identifiers. Each CDR3 protein gets one entry after TCRdb re-called the PCR reads with MiXCR. The table has around 370,000 distinct CDR3 sequences, about 9.3% seen once. The sample here was PBMCs from the stem cell graft donor, taken from the stem cell graft. These receptors originate from a human donor who donated a stem cell graft to a child with acute lymphoblastic leukemia.

The sample holds many counts of this clonotype. The V gene is TRBV7-9, the J gene TRBJ2-7, with TRBD2 matching 12 bases. The trim removed 4 bases at V and 3 bases at J, leaving 4 bases unmatched. The CDR3 consists of 15 residues. Per the germline V gene, CDR1 is SEHNR and CDR2 is FQNEAQ (reference sequence). CDR3 bases: TGTGCCAGCAGCTGGGGGACTAGCGGGTTCTACGAGCAGTACTTC. Translating it yields CASSWGTSGFYEQYF.

This clonotype was seen only a few times. The chain combines TRBV29-1 with TRBJ2-1, with D possibly TRBD2 on 5 matching bases. The CDR3 totals 13 residues. The germline V gene encodes CDR1 SQVTM and CDR2 ANQGSEA. Between the trimmed V and J ends, which lost 3 bases and 8 bases, there was a span of 14 bases. CDR3 bases: TGCAGCGTTGAGCGGGCCCCTTGGGATGAGCAGTTCTTC. Translating gives CSVERAPWDEQFF.

This clonotype was counted at least ten times. The rearrangement uses TRBV3-1 and TRBJ1-5; D unclear. CDR1 LGHDT and CDR2 YNNKEL come from the germline V gene (reference sequence). The CDR3 runs 12 residues. V lost 4 bases to trimming and J lost 4 bases, with 5 bases between them. For the CDR3, the DNA is TGTGCCAGCAGCCGGGTGAATCAGCCCCAGCATTTT. It yields the protein CASSRVNQPQHF.

This clonotype was detected only a few times. The chain uses TRBV10-2 and TRBJ2-3; D may be TRBD2 (6 bases). Looked up from germline, CDR1 is WSHSY and CDR2 is SAAADI. The CDR3 loop spans 17 amino acids. Trimming pared 3 bases from V and 4 bases from J, leaving 20 bases between. In DNA form, the CDR3 reads TGCGCCAGCAGTGATCGTGCGACTAGGTCTTCGGCAGATACGCAGTATTTT. Its translation is CASSDRATRSSADTQYF.

The chain recombines TRBV9 with TRBJ2-5; no definite D call. Per germline, CDR1 SGDLS and CDR2 YYNGEE. V was cut by 1 base and J by 5 bases, with 3 bases left in between. The CDR3 is 11 amino acids. As DNA, the CDR3 is TGTGCCAGCAGCGTATGGGAGACCCAGTACTTC. The encoded protein is CASSVWETQYF.

The genes are TRBV5-1 and TRBJ1-2; 10 bases match TRBD1. V dropped 3 bases and J dropped 6; count of bases not matched to a gene: 11. The germline CDR1 and CDR2 sequences are SGHRS and YFSETQ. This CDR3 has 16 amino acids. CDR3 sequence: CASSSTGTGTGDGYTF. CDR3 nucleotide sequence: TGCGCCAGCAGCTCCACCGGGACAGGGACAGGGGATGGCTACACCTTC.

This chain uses TRBV10-3 with TRBJ2-5; TRBD1 aligns across 8 bases. Germline CDR1 is ENHRY and CDR2 is SYGVKD. The junction had 9 bases not matched to a gene; V was cut back by 10 bases and J by 2 bases. The CDR3 is made up of 14 amino acids. CDR3 residues: CATAGGKIQETQYF. CDR3 DNA sequence: TGTGCCACCGCAGGGGGCAAAATACAAGAGACCCAGTACTTC.

This clonotype has a handful of counts. The chain links TRBV5-1 to TRBJ2-1; tentative D call: TRBD2 (5 bases). The length of the CDR3 is 15 residues. Germline lookup yields CDR1 SGHRS and CDR2 YFSETQ. V was pared by 4 bases and J by 0 bases, with 11 bases between. In DNA form, the CDR3 reads TGCGCCAGCAGCACAGCGGACCCCTCCTACAATGAGCAGTTCTTC. This gives the protein CASSTADPSYNEQFF.